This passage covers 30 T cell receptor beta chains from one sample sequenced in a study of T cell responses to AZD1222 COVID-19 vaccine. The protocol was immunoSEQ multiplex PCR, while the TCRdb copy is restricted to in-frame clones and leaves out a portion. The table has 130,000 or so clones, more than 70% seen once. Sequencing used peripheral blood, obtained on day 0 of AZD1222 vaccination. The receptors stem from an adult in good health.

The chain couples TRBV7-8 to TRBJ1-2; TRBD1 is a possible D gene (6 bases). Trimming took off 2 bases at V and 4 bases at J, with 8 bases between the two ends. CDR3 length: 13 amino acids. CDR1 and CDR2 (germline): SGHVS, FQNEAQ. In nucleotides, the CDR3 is TGTGCCAGCAGCTTAAACAGGGCCTATGGCTACACCTTC. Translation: CASSLNRAYGYTF.

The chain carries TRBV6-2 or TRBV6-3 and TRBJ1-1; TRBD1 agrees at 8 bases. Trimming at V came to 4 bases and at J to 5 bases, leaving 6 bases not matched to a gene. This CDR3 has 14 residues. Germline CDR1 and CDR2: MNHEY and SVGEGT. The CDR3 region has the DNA TGTGCCAGCAGTTGGACAGGGAGTAGGACTGAAGCTTTCTTT. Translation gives CASSWTGSRTEAFF.

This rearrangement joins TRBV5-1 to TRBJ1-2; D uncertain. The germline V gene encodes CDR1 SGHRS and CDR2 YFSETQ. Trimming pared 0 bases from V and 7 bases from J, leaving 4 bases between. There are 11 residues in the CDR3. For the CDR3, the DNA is TGCGCCAGCAGCTTGGAAGCTGGCTACACCTTC. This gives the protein CASSLEAGYTF.

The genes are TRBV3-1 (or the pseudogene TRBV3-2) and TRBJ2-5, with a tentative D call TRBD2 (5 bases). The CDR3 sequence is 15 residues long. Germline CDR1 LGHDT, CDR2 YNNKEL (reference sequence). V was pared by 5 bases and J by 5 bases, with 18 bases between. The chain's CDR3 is CASSDLLGGGETQYF. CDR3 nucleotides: TGTGCCAGCAGCGATTTACTAGGAGGCGGTGAGACCCAGTACTTC.

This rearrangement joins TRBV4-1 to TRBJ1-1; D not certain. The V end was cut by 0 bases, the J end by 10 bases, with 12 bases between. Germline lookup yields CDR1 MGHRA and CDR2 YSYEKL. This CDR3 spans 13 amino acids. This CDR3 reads CASSQDTRLGAFF. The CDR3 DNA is TGCGCCAGCAGCCAAGATACCCGGCTGGGAGCTTTCTTT.

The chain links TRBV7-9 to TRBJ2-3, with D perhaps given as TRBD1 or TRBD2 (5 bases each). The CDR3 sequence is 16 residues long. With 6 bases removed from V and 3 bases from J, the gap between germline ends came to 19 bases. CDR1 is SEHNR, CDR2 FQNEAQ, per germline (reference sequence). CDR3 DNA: TGTGCCAGCAGTAAACCGGCAGGGAGTAAAACAGATACGCAGTATTTT. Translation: CASSKPAGSKTDTQYF.

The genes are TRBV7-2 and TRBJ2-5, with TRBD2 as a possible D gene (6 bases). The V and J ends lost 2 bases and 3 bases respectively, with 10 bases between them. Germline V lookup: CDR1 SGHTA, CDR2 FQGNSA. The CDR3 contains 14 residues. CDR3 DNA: TGTGCCAGCAGCTTATCCCGGGGGAAAGAGACCCAGTACTTC. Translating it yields CASSLSRGKETQYF.

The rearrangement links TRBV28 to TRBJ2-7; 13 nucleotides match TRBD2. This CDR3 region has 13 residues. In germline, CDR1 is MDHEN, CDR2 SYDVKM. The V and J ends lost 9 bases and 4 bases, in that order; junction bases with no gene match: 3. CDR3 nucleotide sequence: TGTGCCAGTACGGGACTAGCGGGGTACGAGCAGTACTTC. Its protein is CASTGLAGYEQYF.

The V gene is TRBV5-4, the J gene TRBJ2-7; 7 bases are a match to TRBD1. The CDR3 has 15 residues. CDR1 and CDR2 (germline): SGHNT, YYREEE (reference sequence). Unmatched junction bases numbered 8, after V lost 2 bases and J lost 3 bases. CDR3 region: CASSFNGRQGYEQYF. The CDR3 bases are TGTGCCAGCAGCTTTAATGGTAGACAGGGCTACGAGCAGTACTTC. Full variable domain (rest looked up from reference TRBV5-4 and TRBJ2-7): ETGVTQSPTHLIKTRGQQVTLRCSSQSGHNTVSWYQQALGQGPQFIFQYYREEENGRGNFPPRFSGLQFPNYSSELNVNALELDDSALYLCASSFNGRQGYEQYFGPGTRLTVT.

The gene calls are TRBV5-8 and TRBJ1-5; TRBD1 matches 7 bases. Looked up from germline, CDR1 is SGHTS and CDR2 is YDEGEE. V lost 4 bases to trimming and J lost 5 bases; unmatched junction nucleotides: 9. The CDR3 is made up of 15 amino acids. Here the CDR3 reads CASSPIQGTDQPQHF. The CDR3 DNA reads TGTGCCAGCAGCCCTATACAGGGGACAGATCAGCCCCAGCATTTT.

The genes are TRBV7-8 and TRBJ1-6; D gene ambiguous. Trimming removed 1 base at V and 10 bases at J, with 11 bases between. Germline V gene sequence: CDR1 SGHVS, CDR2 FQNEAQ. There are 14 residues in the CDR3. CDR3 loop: CASSLGQSPSPLHF. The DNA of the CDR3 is TGTGCCAGCAGCTTAGGGCAGAGCCCCTCACCCCTCCACTTT.

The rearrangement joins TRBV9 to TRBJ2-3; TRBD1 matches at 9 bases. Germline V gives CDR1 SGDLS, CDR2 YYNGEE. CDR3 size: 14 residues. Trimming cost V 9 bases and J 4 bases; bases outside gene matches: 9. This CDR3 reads CATGQGTGADTQYF. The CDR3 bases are TGTGCCACCGGACAGGGGACTGGTGCAGATACGCAGTATTTT.

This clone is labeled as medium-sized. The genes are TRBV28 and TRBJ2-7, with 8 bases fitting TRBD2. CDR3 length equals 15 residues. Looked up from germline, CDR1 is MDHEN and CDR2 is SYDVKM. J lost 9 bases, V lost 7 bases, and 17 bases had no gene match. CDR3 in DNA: TGTGCCAGCACCCCCCTAGCGGGCACTATAAGCGGGCAGTACTTC. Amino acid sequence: CASTPLAGTISGQYF.

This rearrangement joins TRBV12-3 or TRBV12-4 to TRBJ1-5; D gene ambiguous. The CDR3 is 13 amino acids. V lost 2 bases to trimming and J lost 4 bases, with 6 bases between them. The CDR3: CASSLIRNQPQHF. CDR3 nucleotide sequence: TGTGCCAGCAGTTTAATCAGGAATCAGCCCCAGCATTTT.

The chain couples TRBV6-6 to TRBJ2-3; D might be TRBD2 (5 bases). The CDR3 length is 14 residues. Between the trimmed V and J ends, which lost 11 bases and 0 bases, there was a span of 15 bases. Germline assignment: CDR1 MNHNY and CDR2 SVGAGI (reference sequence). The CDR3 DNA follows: TGTGCCGGAGGAGGAGACACTAGCACAGATACGCAGTATTTT. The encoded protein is CAGGGDTSTDTQYF.

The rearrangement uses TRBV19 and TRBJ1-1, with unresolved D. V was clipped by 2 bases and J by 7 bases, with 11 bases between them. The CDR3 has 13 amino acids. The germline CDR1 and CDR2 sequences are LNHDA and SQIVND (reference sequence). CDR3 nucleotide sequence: TGTGCCAGTAGTATAACCCCCAGAGGTGAAGCTTTCTTT. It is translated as CASSITPRGEAFF.

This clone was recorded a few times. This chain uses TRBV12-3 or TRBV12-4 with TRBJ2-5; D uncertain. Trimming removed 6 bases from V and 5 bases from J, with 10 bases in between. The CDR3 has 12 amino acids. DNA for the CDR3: TGTGCCAGCAGCCAGTACCGGGAGACCCAGTACTTC. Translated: CASSQYRETQYF.

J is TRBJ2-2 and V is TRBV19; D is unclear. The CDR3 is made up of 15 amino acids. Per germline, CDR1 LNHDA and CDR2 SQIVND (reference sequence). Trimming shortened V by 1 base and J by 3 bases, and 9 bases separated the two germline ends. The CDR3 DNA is TGTGCCAGTAGTATAGGGGTTTCGGACACCGGGGAGCTGTTTTTT. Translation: CASSIGVSDTGELFF.

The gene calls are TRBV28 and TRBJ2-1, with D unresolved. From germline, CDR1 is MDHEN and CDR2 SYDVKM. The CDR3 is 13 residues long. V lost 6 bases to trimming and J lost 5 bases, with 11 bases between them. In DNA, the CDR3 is TGTGCCAGCAGCCCATTAGGAAACAATGAGCAGTTCTTC. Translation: CASSPLGNNEQFF.

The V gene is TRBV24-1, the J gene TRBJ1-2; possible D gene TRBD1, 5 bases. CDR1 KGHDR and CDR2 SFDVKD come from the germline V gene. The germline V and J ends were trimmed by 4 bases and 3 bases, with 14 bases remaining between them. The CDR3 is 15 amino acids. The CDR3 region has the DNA TGTGCCACCAGTGACCCGGTGGGGGGGGACTATGGCTACACCTTC. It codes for CATSDPVGGDYGYTF.

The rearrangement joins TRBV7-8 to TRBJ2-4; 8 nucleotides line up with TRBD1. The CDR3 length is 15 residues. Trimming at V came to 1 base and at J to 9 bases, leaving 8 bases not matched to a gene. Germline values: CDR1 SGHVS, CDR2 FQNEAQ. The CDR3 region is CASSLERQGSGIQYF. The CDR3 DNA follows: TGTGCCAGCAGCTTAGAGCGACAGGGGAGCGGCATTCAGTACTTC.

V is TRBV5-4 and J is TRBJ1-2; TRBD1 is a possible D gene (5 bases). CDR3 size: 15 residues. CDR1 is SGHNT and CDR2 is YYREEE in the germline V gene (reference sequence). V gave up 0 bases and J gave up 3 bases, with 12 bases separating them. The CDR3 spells CASSLVQDLDYGYTF. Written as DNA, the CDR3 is TGTGCCAGCAGCTTGGTACAGGACCTTGACTATGGCTACACCTTC.

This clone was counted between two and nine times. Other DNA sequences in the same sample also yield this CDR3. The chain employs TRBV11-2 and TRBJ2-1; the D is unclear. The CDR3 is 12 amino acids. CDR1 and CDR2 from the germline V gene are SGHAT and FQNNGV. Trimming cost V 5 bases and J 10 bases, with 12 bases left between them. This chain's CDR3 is CASSLGGAEQFF. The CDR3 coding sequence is TGTGCCAGCAGCCTCGGCGGTGCAGAGCAGTTCTTC.

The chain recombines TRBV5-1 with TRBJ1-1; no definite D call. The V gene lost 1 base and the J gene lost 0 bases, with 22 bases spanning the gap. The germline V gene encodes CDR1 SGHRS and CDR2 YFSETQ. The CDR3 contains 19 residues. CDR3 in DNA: TGCGCCAGCAGCTTGTCAGAGGCAGTTAATCCTTCATTGAACACTGAAGCTTTCTTT. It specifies CASSLSEAVNPSLNTEAFF.

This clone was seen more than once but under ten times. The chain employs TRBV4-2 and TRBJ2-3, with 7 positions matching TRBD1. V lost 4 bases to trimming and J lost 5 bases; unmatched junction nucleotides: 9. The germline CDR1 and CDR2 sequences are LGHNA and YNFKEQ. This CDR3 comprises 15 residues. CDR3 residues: CASSPAGTGVDTQYF. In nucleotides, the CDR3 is TGTGCCAGCAGCCCCGCGGGCACAGGGGTAGATACGCAGTATTTT.

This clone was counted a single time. CDR3 residues: CASKDSGGNEQFF. The DNA of the CDR3 is TGTGCCAGCAAAGACAGCGGCGGCAATGAGCAGTTCTTC. This chain joins TRBV6-5 and TRBJ2-1; D might be TRBD1 or TRBD2, each matching 5 bases. The V end was cut by 7 bases, the J end by 6 bases, with 13 bases between. Germline V gives CDR1 MNHEY, CDR2 SVGAGI. This CDR3 region has 13 residues.

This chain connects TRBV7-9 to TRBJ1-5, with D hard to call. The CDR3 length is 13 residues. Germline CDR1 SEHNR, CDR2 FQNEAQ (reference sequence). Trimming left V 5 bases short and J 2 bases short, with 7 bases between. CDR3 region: CASSPAGNQPQHF. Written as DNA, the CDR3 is TGTGCCAGCAGCCCCGCCGGCAATCAGCCCCAGCATTTT. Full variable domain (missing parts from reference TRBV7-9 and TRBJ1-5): DTGVSQNPRHKITKRGQNVTFRCDPISEHNRLYWYRQTLGQGPEFLTYFQNEAQLEKSRLLSDRFSAERPKGSFSTLEIQRTEQGDSAMYLCASSPAGNQPQHFGDGTRLSIL.

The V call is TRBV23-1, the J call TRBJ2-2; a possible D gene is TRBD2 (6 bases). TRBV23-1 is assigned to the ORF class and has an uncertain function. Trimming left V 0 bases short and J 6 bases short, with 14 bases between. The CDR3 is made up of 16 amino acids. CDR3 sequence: CASSQSAGLLAGELFF. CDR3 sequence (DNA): TGCGCCAGCAGTCAATCGGCGGGACTGTTAGCCGGGGAGCTGTTTTTT.

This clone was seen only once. The CDR3 spells CSTKLVNTEAFF. The CDR3 nucleotides are TGCAGCACCAAGCTGGTGAACACTGAAGCTTTCTTT. This chain connects TRBV29-1 to TRBJ1-1, with D unclear. Germline V gene data show CDR1 as SQVTM and CDR2 as ANQGSEA. V lost 8 bases to trimming and J lost 0 bases, with 10 bases between them. CDR3 length equals 12 residues.

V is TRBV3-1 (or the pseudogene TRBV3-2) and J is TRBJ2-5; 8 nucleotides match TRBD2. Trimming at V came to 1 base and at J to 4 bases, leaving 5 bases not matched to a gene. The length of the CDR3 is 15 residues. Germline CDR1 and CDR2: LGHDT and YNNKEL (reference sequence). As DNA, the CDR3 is TGTGCCAGCAGCCAAGCACTAGCGGCAGTAGAGACCCAGTACTTC. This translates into CASSQALAAVETQYF.